This is a list of T cell receptor beta chains from one sample in a study of post-analysis software for immune sequencing data. TCRdb used MiXCR to reprocess the PCR reads, holding one entry per CDR3 protein. This table has 350,000 to 450,000 distinct CDR3 sequences, roughly 40% appearing once. Sample: blood. These receptor sequences come from a girl aged 2-10 years with multiple sclerosis. CDR3s include the opening cysteine and the closing phenylalanine or tryptophan. Each record gives: D gene, J gene, clone size, CDR3 length, V gene, CDR3 DNA, CDR3 protein. A D gene is named only where the DNA matches it firmly. A row's size may be missing; if present it is once, few, many or a size class.

D: .; J: TRBJ1-4; size: .; length: 14; V: TRBV7-9; DNA: TGTGCCACCACCTCTGGTCTAAGCCGAGAAAAACTGTTTTTT; CDR3: CATTSGLSREKLFF
D: .; J: TRBJ1-1; size: .; length: 14; V: TRBV27; DNA: TGTGCCAGCAGTTTATATGCATCCAACACTGAAGCTTTCTTT; CDR3: CASSLYASNTEAFF
D: .; J: TRBJ2-3; size: .; length: 17; V: TRBV4-2; DNA: TGTGCCGGCAGCCAAGATCTGGCAGTTCCTAGCACAGATACGCAGTATTTT; CDR3: CAGSQDLAVPSTDTQYF
D: .; J: TRBJ2-1; size: .; length: 15; V: TRBV7-9; DNA: TGTGCCAGCAGCTTAGGCCGAGCGTACTACAATGAGCAGTTCTTC; CDR3: CASSLGRAYYNEQFF
D: TRBD1; J: TRBJ2-7; size: .; length: 18; V: TRBV9; DNA: TGTGCCAGCAGCGACTGCCTACAGGGGAACTACCGCCCCCACGAGCAGTACTTC; CDR3: CASSDCLQGNYRPHEQYF
D: TRBD1; J: TRBJ2-5; size: .; length: 13; V: TRBV7-9; DNA: TGTGCCAGCAGCTTGGACAGGGTGTGGACCCAGTACTTC; CDR3: CASSLDRVWTQYF
D: TRBD2; J: TRBJ2-1; size: few; length: 15; V: TRBV7-2; DNA: TGTGTCGCCTCTAGCGGGATGAGCTCCTACAATGAGCAGTTCTTC; CDR3: CVASSGMSSYNEQFF
D: .; J: TRBJ2-7; size: .; length: 12; V: TRBV20-1; DNA: TGCAGTGCCCGCGGACCTGAGGCCGAGCAGTACTTC; CDR3: CSARGPEAEQYF
D: TRBD1; J: TRBJ2-1; size: few; length: 16; V: TRBV4-2; DNA: TGTGCCAGCAGCCAAGAGTGGGGACAGGGCATGGGGGAGCAGTTCTTC; CDR3: CASSQEWGQGMGEQFF
D: .; J: TRBJ1-2; size: few; length: 15; V: TRBV29-1; DNA: TGCAGCGTTGTGGGTCTACGGGGGTATAACTATGGCTACACCTTC; CDR3: CSVVGLRGYNYGYTF
D: TRBD1; J: TRBJ1-1; size: few; length: 13; V: TRBV28; DNA: TGTGCCAGCGACAGGGGGCTTAACACTGAAGCTTTCTTT; CDR3: CASDRGLNTEAFF
D: .; J: TRBJ2-1; size: .; length: 12; V: TRBV2; DNA: TGTGCCAGCTCCCTAAAGAGGGGCGGGCAGTTCTTC; CDR3: CASSLKRGGQFF
D: .; J: TRBJ2-1; size: .; length: 17; V: TRBV10-2; DNA: TGCGCCAGCCGTGTGGGAACCGCGGGGGCGAACTACAATGAGCAGTTCTTC; CDR3: CASRVGTAGANYNEQFF
D: TRBD1; J: TRBJ2-3; size: .; length: 14; V: TRBV7-3; DNA: TGTGCCAGCAGCTTAAGTACAGGGGCAGATACGCAGTATTTT; CDR3: CASSLSTGADTQYF
D: .; J: TRBJ2-1; size: .; length: 13; V: TRBV12-3/TRBV12-4; DNA: TGTGCCAGCAAGAGGAGGGCGAGAAATGAGCAGTTCTTC; CDR3: CASKRRARNEQFF
D: .; J: TRBJ2-7; size: few; length: 14; V: TRBV20-1; DNA: TGCAGTGCTAGAGCCCGGGGTGTATCCTACGAGCAGTACTTC; CDR3: CSARARGVSYEQYF
D: .; J: TRBJ2-7; size: .; length: 13; V: TRBV9; DNA: TGTGCCAGCAGCGACTCGACGGTCGGCGAGCAGTACTTC; CDR3: CASSDSTVGEQYF
D: .; J: TRBJ2-1; size: many; length: 11; V: TRBV7-8; DNA: TGTGCCAGCAGCTTCTTTTCTGAGCAGTTCTTC; CDR3: CASSFFSEQFF
D: TRBD1; J: TRBJ1-4; size: .; length: 14; V: TRBV6-5; DNA: TGTGCCAGCAGTACAGGGGGTCCTAATGAAAAACTGTTTTTT; CDR3: CASSTGGPNEKLFF
D: .; J: TRBJ2-3; size: .; length: 15; V: TRBV20-1; DNA: TGCAGTGCTAGGAGGAGCGGTGTTAGCACAGATACGCAGTATTTT; CDR3: CSARRSGVSTDTQYF
D: TRBD2; J: TRBJ2-7; size: few; length: 15; V: TRBV9; DNA: TGTGCCAGCAGCGCGTACGGCGGGAGCGTGGACGAGCAGTACTTC; CDR3: CASSAYGGSVDEQYF
D: .; J: TRBJ2-3; size: .; length: 14; V: TRBV28; DNA: TGTGCCAGCAGTTTGACGGGAGTGGGGAATACGCAGTATTTT; CDR3: CASSLTGVGNTQYF
D: TRBD2; J: TRBJ2-3; size: few; length: 19; V: TRBV28; DNA: TGTGCCAGCAGTTTCTCCTTTCGCGGGACTAGCGGGATGGCAGATACGCAGTATTTT; CDR3: CASSFSFRGTSGMADTQYF
D: TRBD1; J: TRBJ2-1; size: many; length: 13; V: TRBV29-1; DNA: TGCAGCGCTCGAGGGACAGGGACCTATGAGCAGTTCTTC; CDR3: CSARGTGTYEQFF
D: .; J: TRBJ2-1; size: .; length: 14; V: TRBV20-1; DNA: TGCAGTGCTGGATTTTTAGGGGACTACAATGAGCAGTTCTTC; CDR3: CSAGFLGDYNEQFF
D: TRBD2; J: TRBJ2-1; size: few; length: 18; V: TRBV6-5; DNA: TGTGCCAGCAGTTCCGGACTAGCACCCCGGGGCTCCTACAATGAGCAGTTCTTC; CDR3: CASSSGLAPRGSYNEQFF
D: .; J: TRBJ1-2; size: .; length: 12; V: TRBV5-1; DNA: TGCGCCAGCAGCTCGCAGGGTCAAGGCTACACCTTC; CDR3: CASSSQGQGYTF
D: .; J: TRBJ2-3; size: few; length: 15; V: TRBV5-5; DNA: TGTGCCAGCACGACCTGGACGGGATACACGGATACGCAGTATTTT; CDR3: CASTTWTGYTDTQYF
D: TRBD1; J: TRBJ1-1; size: .; length: 13; V: TRBV5-1; DNA: TGCGCCAGCAGCTTCGGGACAGTCGATGAAGCTTTCTTT; CDR3: CASSFGTVDEAFF
D: .; J: TRBJ2-2; size: .; length: 17; V: TRBV12-3/TRBV12-4; DNA: TGTGCCAGCAGCCCGCAGCTGTGGGGCCCAAACACCGGGGAGCTGTTTTTT; CDR3: CASSPQLWGPNTGELFF
D: TRBD2; J: TRBJ2-1; size: few; length: 20; V: TRBV6-2/TRBV6-3; DNA: TGTGCCAGCAGTTACGATGCGATAGCGGGAGGGCTCGGGATTCGCAATGAGCAGTTCTTC; CDR3: CASSYDAIAGGLGIRNEQFF